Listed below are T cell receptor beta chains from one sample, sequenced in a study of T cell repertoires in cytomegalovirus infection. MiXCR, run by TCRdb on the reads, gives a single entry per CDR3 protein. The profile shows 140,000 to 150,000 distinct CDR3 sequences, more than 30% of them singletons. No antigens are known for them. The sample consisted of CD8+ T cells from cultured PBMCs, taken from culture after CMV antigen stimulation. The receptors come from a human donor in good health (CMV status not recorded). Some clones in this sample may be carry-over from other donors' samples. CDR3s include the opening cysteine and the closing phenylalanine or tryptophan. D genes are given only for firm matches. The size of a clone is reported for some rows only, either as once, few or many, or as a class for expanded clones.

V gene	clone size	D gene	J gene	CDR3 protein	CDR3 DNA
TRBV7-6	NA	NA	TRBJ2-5	CASSSPEGLRAQYF	TGTGCCAGCAGCTCCCCGGAAGGACTTAGGGCCCAGTACTTC
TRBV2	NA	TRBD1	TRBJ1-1	CASSPLIWDSENTEAFF	TGTGCCAGCAGTCCTCTTATATGGGACAGCGAGAACACTGAAGCTTTCTTT
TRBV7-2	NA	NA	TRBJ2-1	CASSLSGAPYNEQFF	TGTGCCAGCAGCTTGTCGGGGGCCCCTTACAATGAGCAGTTCTTC
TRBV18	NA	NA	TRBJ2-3	CASSPVVETDTQYF	TGTGCCAGCTCACCAGTGGTCGAGACAGATACGCAGTATTTT
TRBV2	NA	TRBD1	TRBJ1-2	CASRGGQGNYGYTF	TGTGCCAGCAGGGGAGGACAGGGGAACTATGGCTACACCTTC
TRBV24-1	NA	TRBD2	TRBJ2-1	CATSDLSGGFNEQFF	TGTGCCACCAGTGACCTTAGCGGGGGGTTCAATGAGCAGTTCTTC
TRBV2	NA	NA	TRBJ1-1	CASSGGSVEAFF	TGTGCCAGCAGTGGTGGGTCAGTTGAAGCTTTCTTT
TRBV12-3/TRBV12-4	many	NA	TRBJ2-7	CASSAGHLKNEQYF	TGTGCCAGCAGCGCGGGACACCTGAAGAACGAGCAGTACTTC
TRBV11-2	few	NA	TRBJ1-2	CASTTGGRGYTF	TGTGCCAGCACCACTGGAGGGCGAGGCTACACCTTC
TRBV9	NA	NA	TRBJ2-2	CASSTGGAGELFF	TGTGCCAGCAGCACTGGAGGGGCCGGGGAGCTGTTTTTT
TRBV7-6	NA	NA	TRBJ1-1	CASSLGGGAPEAFF	TGTGCCAGCAGCTTAGGTGGGGGCGCCCCTGAAGCTTTCTTT
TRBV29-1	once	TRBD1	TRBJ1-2	CSVEDPRQGEADTF	TGCAGCGTTGAAGATCCGCGGCAGGGGGAGGCGGACACCTTC
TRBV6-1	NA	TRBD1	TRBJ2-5	CASSILGTGAETQYF	TGTGCCAGCAGCATCCTCGGGACAGGGGCAGAGACCCAGTACTTC
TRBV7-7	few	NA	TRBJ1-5	CASSLTPPRGHQAPSNQPQHF	TGTGCCAGCAGCTTAACCCCCCCGAGGGGACACCAGGCTCCTAGCAATCAGCCCCAGCATTTT
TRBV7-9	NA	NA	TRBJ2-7	CASSLGWDCSF	TGTGCCAGCAGCTTAGGGTGGGATTGCTCCTTC
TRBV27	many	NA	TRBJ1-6	CASSLSHNSPLHF	TGTGCCAGCAGTTTATCACATAATTCACCCCTCCACTTT
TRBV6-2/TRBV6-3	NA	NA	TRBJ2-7	CASSYSGTDFYEQYF	TGTGCCAGCAGTTACTCGGGGACGGATTTCTACGAGCAGTACTTC
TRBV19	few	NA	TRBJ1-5	CASKGQLNQPQHF	TGTGCCAGTAAAGGTCAACTTAATCAGCCCCAGCATTTT
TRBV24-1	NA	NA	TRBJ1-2	CATSDLAGSGYTF	TGTGCCACCAGTGATTTGGCAGGGTCTGGCTACACCTTC
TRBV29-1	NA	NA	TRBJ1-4	CSVATTSNEKLFF	TGCAGCGTTGCGACAACCTCTAATGAAAAACTGTTTTTT
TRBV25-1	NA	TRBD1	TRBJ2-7	CASSESGTGNYEQYF	TGTGCCAGCAGTGAATCCGGGACAGGAAACTACGAGCAGTACTTC
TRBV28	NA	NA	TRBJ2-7	CASSLTSGLPREQYF	TGTGCCAGCAGTTTAACTTCCGGGCTCCCGCGCGAGCAGTACTTC
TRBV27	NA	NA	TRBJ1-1	CASSANPGYTEAFF	TGTGCCAGCAGTGCCAATCCGGGGTACACTGAAGCTTTCTTT
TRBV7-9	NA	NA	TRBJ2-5	CASSWGETQYF	TGTGCCAGCAGCTGGGGGGAGACCCAGTACTTC
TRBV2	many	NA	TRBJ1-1	CASSGGRVGGTEAFF	TGTGCCAGCAGTGGCGGCAGGGTCGGGGGCACTGAAGCTTTCTTT
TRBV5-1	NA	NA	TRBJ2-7	CASSLSSPTLGEQYF	TGCGCCAGCAGCTTGTCATCTCCGACTCTTGGGGAGCAGTACTTC
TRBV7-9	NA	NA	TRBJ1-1	CASTKMNTEAFF	TGTGCCTCCACGAAGATGAACACTGAAGCTTTCTTT
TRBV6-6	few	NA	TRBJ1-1	CASSYSEQDPGTEAFF	TGTGCCAGCAGTTACTCGGAACAGGATCCCGGCACTGAAGCTTTCTTT
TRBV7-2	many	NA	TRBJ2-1	CASSLSRGSSYNEQFF	TGTGCCAGCAGCTTATCCAGGGGAAGCTCCTACAATGAGCAGTTCTTC
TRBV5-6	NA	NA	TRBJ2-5	CASSLGGPQTQYF	TGTGCCAGCAGCTTGGGGGGTCCGCAGACCCAGTACTTC
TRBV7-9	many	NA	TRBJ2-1	CASSGGYAYNEQFF	TGTGCCAGCAGCGGTGGCTATGCCTACAATGAGCAGTTCTTC
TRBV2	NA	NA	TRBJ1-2	CASSEAGDTNYGYTF	TGTGCCAGCAGTGAAGCCGGGGACACTAACTATGGCTACACCTTC
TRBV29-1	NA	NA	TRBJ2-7	CSVGVLTFPYEQYF	TGCAGCGTTGGTGTCCTCACCTTCCCCTACGAGCAGTACTTC
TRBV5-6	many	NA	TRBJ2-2	CASSPLGQNTGELFF	TGTGCCAGCAGTCCGCTAGGACAGAACACCGGGGAGCTGTTTTTT
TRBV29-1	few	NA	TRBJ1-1	CSVVETEAFF	TGCAGCGTTGTGGAGACTGAAGCTTTCTTT
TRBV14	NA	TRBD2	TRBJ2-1	CASSRPLAGGRNEQFF	TGTGCCAGCAGCCGACCACTAGCGGGGGGACGCAATGAGCAGTTCTTC
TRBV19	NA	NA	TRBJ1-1	CASSLDYWYTEAFF	TGTGCCAGTAGTCTTGATTACTGGTACACTGAAGCTTTCTTT
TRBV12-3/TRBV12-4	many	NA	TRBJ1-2	CASSSGVGYTF	TGTGCCAGCAGTTCAGGGGTTGGCTACACCTTC
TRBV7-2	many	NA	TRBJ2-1	CASSLGLVNEQFF	TGTGCCAGCAGCTTAGGTTTGGTCAATGAGCAGTTCTTC
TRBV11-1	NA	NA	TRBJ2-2	CASSVETHTGELFF	TGTGCCAGCAGCGTCGAGACTCACACCGGGGAGCTGTTTTTT
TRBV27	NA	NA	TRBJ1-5	CASGGGISNQPQHF	TGTGCCAGCGGGGGGGGTATTAGCAATCAGCCCCAGCATTTT
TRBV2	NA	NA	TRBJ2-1	CASSTSLGGSYNEQFF	TGTGCCAGCAGTACTTCTCTGGGAGGCTCCTACAATGAGCAGTTCTTC
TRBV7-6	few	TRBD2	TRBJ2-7	CASSLAGAAYEQYF	TGTGCCAGCAGCCTAGCGGGGGCCGCCTACGAGCAGTACTTC
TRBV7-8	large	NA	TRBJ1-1	CASSLVQGNTEAFF	TGTGCCAGCAGCTTAGTACAGGGGAACACTGAAGCTTTCTTT
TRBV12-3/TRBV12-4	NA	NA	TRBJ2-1	CASREAGWNEQFF	TGTGCCAGCAGGGAGGCGGGGTGGAATGAGCAGTTCTTC
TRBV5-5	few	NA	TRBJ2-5	CASSPMRGEGALQETQYF	TGTGCCAGCAGCCCGATGAGGGGGGAGGGGGCTCTCCAAGAGACCCAGTACTTC
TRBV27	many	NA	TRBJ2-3	CASSPGGPNTQYF	TGTGCCAGCAGTCCGGGGGGCCCCAATACGCAGTATTTT
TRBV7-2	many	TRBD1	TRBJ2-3	CASSRTGFSTDTQYF	TGTGCCAGCAGCCGGACAGGATTTAGCACAGATACGCAGTATTTT
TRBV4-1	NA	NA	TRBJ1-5	CASSQDRLLSNQPQHF	TGCGCCAGCAGCCAAGATCGGTTGTTGAGCAATCAGCCCCAGCATTTT
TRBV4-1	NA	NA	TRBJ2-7	CASSQGNREQYF	TGCGCCAGCAGCCAAGGGAATCGCGAGCAGTACTTC
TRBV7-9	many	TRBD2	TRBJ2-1	CASSSSTSGGLISYNEQFF	TGTGCCAGCAGCTCCTCGACTAGCGGGGGCCTCATCTCCTACAATGAGCAGTTCTTC
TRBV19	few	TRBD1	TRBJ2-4	CASSTRTGGMLENIQYF	TGTGCCAGTAGTACCCGGACAGGGGGGATGTTAGAAAACATTCAGTACTTC
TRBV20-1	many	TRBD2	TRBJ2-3	CSASSAGGPDTQYF	TGCAGTGCTAGTTCTGCGGGGGGGCCAGATACGCAGTATTTT
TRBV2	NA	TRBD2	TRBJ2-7	CASSEGLAISYEQYF	TGTGCCAGCAGTGAGGGACTAGCGATCTCCTACGAGCAGTACTTC
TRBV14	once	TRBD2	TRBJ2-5	CASSLGGAWEETQYF	TGTGCCAGCAGCCTGGGAGGGGCGTGGGAAGAGACCCAGTACTTC
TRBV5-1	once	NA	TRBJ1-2	CASSPETGHYGYTF	TGCGCCAGCAGCCCCGAGACGGGACACTATGGCTACACCTTC
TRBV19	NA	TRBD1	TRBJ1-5	CASSPGQVQHF	TGTGCCAGTAGTCCCGGACAGGTCCAGCATTTT
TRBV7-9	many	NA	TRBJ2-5	CASSLDLGETQYF	TGTGCCAGCAGCTTAGATTTGGGGGAGACCCAGTACTTC
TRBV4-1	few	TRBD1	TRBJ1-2	CASSHVPPGQEGGYTF	TGCGCCAGCAGCCACGTACCCCCGGGACAGGAGGGTGGCTACACCTTC